The rows below give T cell receptor beta chains drawn from one sample of a study of OX40 agonist ivuxolimab in advanced cancers. Assay: immunoSEQ multiplex PCR; the TCRdb copy retains only in-frame clones and omits some. The table shows around 40,000 clones, with around 80% occurring only once. The sequences come from CD4+ or CD8+ T cells sorted from blood, collected in a trial of the OX40 agonist ivuxolimab. The receptors originated from an adult with an advanced solid tumor such as melanoma, head and neck, liver or kidney cancer. Each CDR3 is given with its conserved first and last residue. D genes are given only for firm matches. Size is omitted from some rows. Given values are once, few, many or a class for expanded clones.

j_gene	v_gene	abundance	d_gene	CDR3nt	CDR3aa
TRBJ1-2	TRBV6-6	few	-	TGTGCCAGCAGTTACAGAGGGATGGCAGTTGGCTACACCTTC	CASSYRGMAVGYTF
TRBJ1-1	TRBV15	-	TRBD1	TGTGCCACCAGCAGATCGGGACAGGGGGCGAAAGCTTTCTTT	CATSRSGQGAKAFF
TRBJ1-2	TRBV2	-	-	TGTGCCAGCAGTGAAGCGCCGCAGGATGGCTACACCTTC	CASSEAPQDGYTF
TRBJ2-3	TRBV30	-	-	TGTGCCTGGAGTGTACGCAGCACAGATACGCAGTATTTT	CAWSVRSTDTQYF
TRBJ1-4	TRBV4-1	-	TRBD1	TGCGCCAGCAGCAAGCAGACAGGGTCAATTGAAAAACTGTTTTTT	CASSKQTGSIEKLFF
TRBJ1-2	TRBV27	-	-	TGTGCCAGCGCACCGCTAGGGGATAACTATGGCTACACCTTC	CASAPLGDNYGYTF
TRBJ1-1	TRBV1	-	-	TGCACCAGCAGCCAAGACCACCCGGGAAAAACTGAAGCTTTCTTT	CTSSQDHPGKTEAFF
TRBJ2-1	TRBV7-6	-	TRBD2	TGTGCCAGCAGCTTATCCAGATCTAGCGGCAGTGAGCAGTTCTTC	CASSLSRSSGSEQFF
TRBJ2-2	TRBV5-4	-	TRBD2	TGTGCCAGCAGCTTGGGCGGACTAGCGGGAGTATCTGGCGCCGGGGAGCTGTTTTTT	CASSLGGLAGVSGAGELFF
TRBJ2-3	TRBV14	few	TRBD2	TGTGCCAGCAGCGAAGCGGGACTAGCGGGAGTCCGAGATACGCAGTATTTT	CASSEAGLAGVRDTQYF
TRBJ2-2	TRBV16	-	-	TGTGCCAGCAGCCAAGCCCGGAGTGGCCTCGGGGAGCTGTTTTTT	CASSQARSGLGELFF
TRBJ2-1	TRBV10-3	-	-	TGTGCCATCTCGGGGTGGGGCTTTGAGCAGTTCTTC	CAISGWGFEQFF
TRBJ2-7	TRBV15	once	-	TGTGCCACCAGCAGAGATGCGACAGCCTATTACGAGCAGTACTTC	CATSRDATAYYEQYF
TRBJ2-7	TRBV5-4	-	TRBD2	TGTGCCAGCAGCCGCTCTCTAGCGGGAGGATTAGAGCAGTACTTC	CASSRSLAGGLEQYF
TRBJ2-7	TRBV5-4	-	-	TGTGCCAGCAGCTTGGTAGGGGACACATATACCTACGAGCAGTACTTC	CASSLVGDTYTYEQYF
TRBJ1-2	TRBV28	-	-	TGTGCCAGCGGGAGGAGCTATGGCTACACCTTC	CASGRSYGYTF